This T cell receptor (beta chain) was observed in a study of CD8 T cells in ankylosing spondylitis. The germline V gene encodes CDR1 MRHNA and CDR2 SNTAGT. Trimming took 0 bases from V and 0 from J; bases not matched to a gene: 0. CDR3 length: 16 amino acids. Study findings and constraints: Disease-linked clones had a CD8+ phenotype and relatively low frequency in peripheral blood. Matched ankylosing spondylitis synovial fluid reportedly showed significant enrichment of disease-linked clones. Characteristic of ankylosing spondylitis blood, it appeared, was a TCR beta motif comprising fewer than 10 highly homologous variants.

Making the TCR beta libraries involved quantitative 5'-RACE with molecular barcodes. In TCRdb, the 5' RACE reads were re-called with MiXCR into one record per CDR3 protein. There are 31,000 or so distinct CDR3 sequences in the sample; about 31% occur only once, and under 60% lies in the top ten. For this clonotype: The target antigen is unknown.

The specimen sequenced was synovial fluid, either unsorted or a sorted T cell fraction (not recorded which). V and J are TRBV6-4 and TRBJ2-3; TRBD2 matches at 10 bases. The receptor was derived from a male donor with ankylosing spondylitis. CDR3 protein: CASSDSTSGSTDTQYF. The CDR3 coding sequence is TGTGCCAGCAGTGACTCGACTAGCGGGAGCACAGATACGCAGTATTTT.